This entry is about one T cell receptor beta chain. In terms of age and location, participants ranged from roughly 18 to 100 years and lived in about 25 US areas. In assigning cohorts, the study relied on participant-reported clinical history. This sample is drawn from a study of blood T cell repertoires in COVID-19. Study overall: The study drew acute and convalescent COVID-19 samples from the United States, Italy and Spain.

The V gene's germline CDR1 is LNHDA and CDR2 SQIVND (reference sequence). The CDR3 has 15 amino acids. Trimming took off 2 bases at V and 0 bases at J, with 10 bases between the two ends. In the source study's methods: Counts of nucleated cells, estimated from reference gene primer amplification, were obtained. The assay was immunoSEQ multiplex PCR, and TCRdb's table has in-frame clones only and misses some. V and J calls and clone size are given by that table; D and trimming were obtained from the DNA. In the table there are 150,000 to 180,000 clones, roughly 80% of which are singletons. Sequenced material: PBMCs or T cells enriched from blood (not recorded which). The clonotype was recovered from a man over 45 who had recovered from COVID-19. The chain couples TRBV19 to TRBJ1-1; D not resolved. The CDR3 DNA reads as TGTGCCAGTAGTATACCCACAGCTGTGAACACTGAAGCTTTCTTT. As protein: CASSIPTAVNTEAFF.